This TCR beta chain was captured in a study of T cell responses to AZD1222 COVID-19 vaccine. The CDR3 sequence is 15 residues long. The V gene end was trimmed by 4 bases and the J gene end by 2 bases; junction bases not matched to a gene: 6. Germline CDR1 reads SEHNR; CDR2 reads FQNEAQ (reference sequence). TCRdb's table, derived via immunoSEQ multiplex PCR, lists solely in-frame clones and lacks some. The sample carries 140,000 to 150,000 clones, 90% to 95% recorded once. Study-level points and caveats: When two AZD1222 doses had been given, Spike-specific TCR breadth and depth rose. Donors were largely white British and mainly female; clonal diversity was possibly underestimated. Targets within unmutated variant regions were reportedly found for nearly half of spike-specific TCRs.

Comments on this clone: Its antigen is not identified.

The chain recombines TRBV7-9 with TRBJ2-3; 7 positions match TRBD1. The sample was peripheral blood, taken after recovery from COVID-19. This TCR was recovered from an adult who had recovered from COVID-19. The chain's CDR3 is CASSWPGQLTDTQYF. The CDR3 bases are TGTGCCAGCAGCTGGCCGGGACAGCTCACAGATACGCAGTATTTT.